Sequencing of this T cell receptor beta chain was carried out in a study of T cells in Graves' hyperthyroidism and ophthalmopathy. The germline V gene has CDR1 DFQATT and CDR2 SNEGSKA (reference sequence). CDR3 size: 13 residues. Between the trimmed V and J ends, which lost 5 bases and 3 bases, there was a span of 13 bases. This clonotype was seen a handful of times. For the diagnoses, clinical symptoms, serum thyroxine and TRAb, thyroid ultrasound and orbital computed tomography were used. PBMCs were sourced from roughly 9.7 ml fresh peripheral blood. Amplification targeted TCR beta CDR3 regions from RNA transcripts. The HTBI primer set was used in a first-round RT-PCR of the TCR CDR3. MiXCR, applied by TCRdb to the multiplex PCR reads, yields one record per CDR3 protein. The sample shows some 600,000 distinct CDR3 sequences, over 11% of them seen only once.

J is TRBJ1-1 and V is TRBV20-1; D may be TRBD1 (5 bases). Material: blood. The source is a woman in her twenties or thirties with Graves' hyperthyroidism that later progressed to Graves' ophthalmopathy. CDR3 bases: TGCAGTGCTTCGTACAGGCACGACACTGAAGCTTTCTTT. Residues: CSASYRHDTEAFF.